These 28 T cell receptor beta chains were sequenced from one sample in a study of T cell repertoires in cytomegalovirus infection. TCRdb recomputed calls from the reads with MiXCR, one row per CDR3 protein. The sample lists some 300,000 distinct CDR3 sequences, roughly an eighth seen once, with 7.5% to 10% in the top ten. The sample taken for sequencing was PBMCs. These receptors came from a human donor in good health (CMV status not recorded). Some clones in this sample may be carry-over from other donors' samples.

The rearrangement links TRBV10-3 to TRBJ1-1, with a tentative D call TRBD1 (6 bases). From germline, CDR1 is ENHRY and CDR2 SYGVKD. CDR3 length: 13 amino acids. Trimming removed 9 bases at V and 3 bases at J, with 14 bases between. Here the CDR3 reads CAMRGEVDTEAFF. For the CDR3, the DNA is TGTGCCATGAGGGGGGAGGTGGACACTGAAGCTTTCTTT.

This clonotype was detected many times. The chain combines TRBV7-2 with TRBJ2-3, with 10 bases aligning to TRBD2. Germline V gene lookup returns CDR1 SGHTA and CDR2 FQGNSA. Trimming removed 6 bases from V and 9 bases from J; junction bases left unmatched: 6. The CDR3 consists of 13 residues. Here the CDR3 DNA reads TGTGCCAGCAGTCGTGGACTAGCGGAGACGCAGTATTTT. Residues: CASSRGLAETQYF.

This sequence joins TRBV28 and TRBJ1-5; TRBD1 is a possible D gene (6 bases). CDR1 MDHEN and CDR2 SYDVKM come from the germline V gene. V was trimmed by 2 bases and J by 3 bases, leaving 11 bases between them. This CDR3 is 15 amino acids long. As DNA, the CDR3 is TGTGCCAGCAGTTTACCGGGGGCTCCCAATCAGCCCCAGCATTTT. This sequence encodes CASSLPGAPNQPQHF.

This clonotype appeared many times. The DNA of the CDR3 is TGTGCCAGCAGTGCAGGGGACAGTGAAAGGAGACAGCCCCAGCATTTT. This codes for CASSAGDSERRQPQHF. This chain uses TRBV6-1 with TRBJ1-5; 7 positions agree with TRBD1. V gave up 4 bases and J gave up 7 bases; unmatched junction bases: 13. Germline lookup yields CDR1 MNHNS and CDR2 SASEGT. CDR3 size: 16 residues.

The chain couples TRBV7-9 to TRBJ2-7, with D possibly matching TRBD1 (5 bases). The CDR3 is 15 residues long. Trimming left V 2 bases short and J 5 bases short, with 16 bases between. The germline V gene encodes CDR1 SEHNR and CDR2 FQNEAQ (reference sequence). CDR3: CASSLSRQGRDEQYF. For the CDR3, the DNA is TGTGCCAGCAGCTTATCCAGGCAGGGAAGAGACGAGCAGTACTTC.

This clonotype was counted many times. CDR3 region: CASSQVQRESPQFF. CDR3 sequence (DNA): TGCGCCAGCAGCCAAGTACAGCGGGAGTCCCCGCAGTTCTTC. The chain uses TRBV4-1 and TRBJ2-1; 8 positions match TRBD2. The CDR3 has 14 residues. CDR1 is MGHRA and CDR2 is YSYEKL in the germline V gene. The J segment lost 12 bases and the V segment lost 1 base, leaving 8 bases of the junction unmatched.

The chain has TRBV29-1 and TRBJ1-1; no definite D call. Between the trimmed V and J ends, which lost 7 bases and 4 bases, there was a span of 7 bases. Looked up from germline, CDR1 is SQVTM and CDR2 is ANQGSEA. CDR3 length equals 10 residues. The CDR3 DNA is TGCAGCGGGGTAACCACTGAAGCTTTCTTT. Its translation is CSGVTTEAFF.

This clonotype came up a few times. The CDR3 is CAILRGNSPYEQYF. CDR3 DNA sequence: TGTGCCATATTGAGGGGTAATTCTCCCTACGAGCAGTACTTC. V is TRBV2 and J is TRBJ2-7; D is perhaps TRBD1 or TRBD2 (5 bases each). The germline V gene encodes CDR1 SNHLY and CDR2 FYNNEI. Trimming stripped 10 bases from V and 2 bases from J, with 18 bases between. The CDR3 length is 14 residues.

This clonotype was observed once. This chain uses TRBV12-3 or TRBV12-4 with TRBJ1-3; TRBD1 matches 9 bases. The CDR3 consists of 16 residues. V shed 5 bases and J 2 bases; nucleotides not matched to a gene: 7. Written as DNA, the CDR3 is TGTGCCAGCAGTACTCAAGGACAGGGGACTGGAAACACCATATATTTT. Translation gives CASSTQGQGTGNTIYF.

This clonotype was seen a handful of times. In nucleotides, the CDR3 is TGTGCCAGTATGGAGTTGGCCAAAAACATTCAGTACTTC. Its translation is CASMELAKNIQYF. The V call is TRBV19, the J call TRBJ2-4; D gene unclear. Germline values: CDR1 LNHDA, CDR2 SQIVND (reference sequence). V lost 7 bases to trimming and J lost 1 base, with 8 bases between them. The CDR3 sequence is 13 residues long.

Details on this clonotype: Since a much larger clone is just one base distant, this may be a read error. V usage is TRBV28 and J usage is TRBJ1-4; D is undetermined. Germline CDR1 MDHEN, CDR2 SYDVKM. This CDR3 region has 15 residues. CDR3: CAGSLGGLTNEKLFF. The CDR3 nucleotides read TGTGCCGGCAGTTTAGGAGGTCTAACTAATGAAAAACTGTTTTTT. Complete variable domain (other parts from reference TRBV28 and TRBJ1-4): DVKVTQSSRYLVKRTGEKVFLECVQDMDHENMFWYRQDPGLGLRLIYFSYDVKMKEKGDIPEGYSVSREKKERFSLILESASTNQTSMYLCAGSLGGLTNEKLFFGSGTQLSVL.

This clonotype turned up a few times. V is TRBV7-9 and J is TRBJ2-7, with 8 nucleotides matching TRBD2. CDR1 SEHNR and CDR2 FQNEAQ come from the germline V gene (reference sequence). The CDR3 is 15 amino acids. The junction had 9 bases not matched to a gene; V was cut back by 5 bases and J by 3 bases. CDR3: CASSPTSGAVYEQYF. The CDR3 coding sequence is TGTGCCAGCAGCCCCACTAGCGGAGCAGTCTACGAGCAGTACTTC.

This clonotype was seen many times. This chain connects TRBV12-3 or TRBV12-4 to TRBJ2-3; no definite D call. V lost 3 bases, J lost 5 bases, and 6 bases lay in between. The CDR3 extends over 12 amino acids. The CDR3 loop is CASSLVVDTQYF. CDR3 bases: TGTGCCAGCAGTTTGGTGGTAGATACGCAGTATTTT.

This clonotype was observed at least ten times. CDR3 in DNA: TGTGCCAGCAGCTCAGGCGTTCCCCAACACTCTGAAGCTTTCTTT. It yields the protein CASSSGVPQHSEAFF. The rearrangement joins TRBV7-2 to TRBJ1-1; D is ambiguous. The CDR3 totals 15 residues. Trimming pared 4 bases from V and 6 bases from J, leaving 18 bases between. The germline V gene encodes CDR1 SGHTA and CDR2 FQGNSA.

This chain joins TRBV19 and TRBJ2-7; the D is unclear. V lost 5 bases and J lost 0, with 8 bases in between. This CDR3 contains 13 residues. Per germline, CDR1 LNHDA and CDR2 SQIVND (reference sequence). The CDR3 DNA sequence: TGTGCCAGTAGTTACCGACCCTCCTACGAGCAGTACTTC. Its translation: CASSYRPSYEQYF.

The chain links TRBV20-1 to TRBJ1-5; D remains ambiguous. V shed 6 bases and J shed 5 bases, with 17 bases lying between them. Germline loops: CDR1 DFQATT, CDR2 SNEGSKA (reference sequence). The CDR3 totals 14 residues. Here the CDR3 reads CSAPSSDGYQPQHF. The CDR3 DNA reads TGCAGTGCACCCAGTTCGGACGGCTATCAGCCCCAGCATTTT.

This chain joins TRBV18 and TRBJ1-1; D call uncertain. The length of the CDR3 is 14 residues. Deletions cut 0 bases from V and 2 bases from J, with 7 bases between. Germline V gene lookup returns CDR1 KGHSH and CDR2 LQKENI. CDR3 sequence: CASSPPSTNTEAFF. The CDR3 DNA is TGTGCCAGCTCACCACCCAGTACAAACACTGAAGCTTTCTTT. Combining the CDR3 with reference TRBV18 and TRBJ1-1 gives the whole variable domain NAGVMQNPRHLVRRRGQEARLRCSPMKGHSHVYWYRQLPEEGLKFMVYLQKENIIDESGMPKERFSAEFPKEGPSILRIQQVVRGDSAAYFCASSPPSTNTEAFFGQGTRLTVV.

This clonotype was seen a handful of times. CDR3 nucleotides: TGTGCCAGCAGCCAGGGGGCTTGGCCCCAGCATTTT. Protein sequence: CASSQGAWPQHF. The chain is built from TRBV14 and TRBJ1-5, with a weak D call TRBD1 (6 bases). V was trimmed by 3 bases and J by 9 bases, leaving 9 bases between them. Germline V gene data show CDR1 as SGHDN and CDR2 as FVKESK. The CDR3 spans 12 residues.

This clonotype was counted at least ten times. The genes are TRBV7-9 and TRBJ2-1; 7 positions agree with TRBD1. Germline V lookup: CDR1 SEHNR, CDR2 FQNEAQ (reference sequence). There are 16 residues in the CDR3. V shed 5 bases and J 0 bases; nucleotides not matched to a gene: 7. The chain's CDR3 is CASSTRQGLSYNEQFF. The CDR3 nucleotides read TGTGCCAGCAGCACCAGACAGGGCCTCTCCTACAATGAGCAGTTCTTC.

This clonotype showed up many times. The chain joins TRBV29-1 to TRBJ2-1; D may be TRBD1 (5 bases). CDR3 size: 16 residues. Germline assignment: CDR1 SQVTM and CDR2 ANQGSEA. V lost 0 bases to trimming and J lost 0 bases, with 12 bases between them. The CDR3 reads CSVEEGKGPSYNEQFF. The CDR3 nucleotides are TGCAGCGTTGAAGAAGGTAAGGGGCCCTCCTACAATGAGCAGTTCTTC.

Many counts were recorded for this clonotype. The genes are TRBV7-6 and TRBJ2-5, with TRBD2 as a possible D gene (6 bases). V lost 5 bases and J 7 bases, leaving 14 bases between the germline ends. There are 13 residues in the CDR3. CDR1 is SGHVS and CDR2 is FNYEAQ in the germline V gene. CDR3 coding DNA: TGTGCCAGCAGCCCCCTGCGGGGCGGGACCCAGTACTTC. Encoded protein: CASSPLRGGTQYF.

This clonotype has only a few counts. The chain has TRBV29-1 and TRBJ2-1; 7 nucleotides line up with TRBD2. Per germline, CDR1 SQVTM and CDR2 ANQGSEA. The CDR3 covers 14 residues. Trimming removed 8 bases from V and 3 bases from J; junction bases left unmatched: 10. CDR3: CSSAVSSGYNEQFF. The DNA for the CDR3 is TGCAGCTCCGCCGTTTCTAGCGGCTACAATGAGCAGTTCTTC.

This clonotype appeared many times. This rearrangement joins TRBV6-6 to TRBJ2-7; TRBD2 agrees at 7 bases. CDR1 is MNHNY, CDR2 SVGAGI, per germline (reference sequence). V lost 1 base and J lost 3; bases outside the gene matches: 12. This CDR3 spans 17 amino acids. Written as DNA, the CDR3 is TGTGCCAGCAGTTACTTAGTAGAGCGGGATCCCCTCTACGAGCAGTACTTC. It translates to CASSYLVERDPLYEQYF.

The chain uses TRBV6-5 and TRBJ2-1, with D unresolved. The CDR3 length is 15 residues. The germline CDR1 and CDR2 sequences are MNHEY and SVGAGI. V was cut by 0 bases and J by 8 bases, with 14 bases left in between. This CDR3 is CASSYSLNSPHEQFF. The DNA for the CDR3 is TGTGCCAGCAGTTACTCCCTTAATAGTCCCCATGAGCAGTTCTTC.

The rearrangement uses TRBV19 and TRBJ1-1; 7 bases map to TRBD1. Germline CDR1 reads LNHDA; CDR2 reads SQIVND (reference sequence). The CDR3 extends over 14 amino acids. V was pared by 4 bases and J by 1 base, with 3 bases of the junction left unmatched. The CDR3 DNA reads TGTGCCAGTAGTAGGACAGGCGCGAACACTGAAGCTTTCTTT. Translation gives CASSRTGANTEAFF. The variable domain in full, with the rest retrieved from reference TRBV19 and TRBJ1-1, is DGGITQSPKYLFRKEGQNVTLSCEQNLNHDAMYWYRQDPGQGLRLIYYSQIVNDFQKGDIAEGYSVSREKKESFPLTVTSAQKNPTAFYLCASSRTGANTEAFFGQGTRLTVV.

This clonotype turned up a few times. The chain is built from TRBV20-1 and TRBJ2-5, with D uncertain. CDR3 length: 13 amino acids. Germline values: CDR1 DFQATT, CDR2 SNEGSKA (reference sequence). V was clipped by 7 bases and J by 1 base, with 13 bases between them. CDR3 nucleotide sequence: TGCAGTGGCCACAGAGCAATCCAAGAGACCCAGTACTTC. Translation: CSGHRAIQETQYF.

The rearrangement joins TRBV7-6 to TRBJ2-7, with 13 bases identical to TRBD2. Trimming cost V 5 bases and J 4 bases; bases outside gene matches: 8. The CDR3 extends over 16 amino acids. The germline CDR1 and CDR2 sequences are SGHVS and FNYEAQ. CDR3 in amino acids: CASSPGTSGAAYEQYF. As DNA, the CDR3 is TGTGCCAGCAGCCCCGGGACTAGCGGGGCAGCGTACGAGCAGTACTTC.

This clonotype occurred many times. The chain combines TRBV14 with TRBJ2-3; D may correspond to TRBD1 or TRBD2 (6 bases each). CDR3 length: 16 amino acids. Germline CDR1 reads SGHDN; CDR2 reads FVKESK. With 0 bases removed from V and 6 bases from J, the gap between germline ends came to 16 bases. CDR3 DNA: TGTGCCAGCAGCCAAGAGGTCGGGGGCCCCAGGGATACGCAGTATTTT. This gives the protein CASSQEVGGPRDTQYF.